One and the same sample provided the 14 T cell receptor beta chains below, sequenced in a study of T cell responses to AZD1222 COVID-19 vaccine. Data came from immunoSEQ multiplex PCR; TCRdb stores just in-frame clones and leaves some out. This sample has under 140,000 clones; roughly 87% occur once, and the top ten carry approximately 3.5%. Sequencing was performed on peripheral blood, taken on day 0 of AZD1222 vaccination. The receptors were sampled from an adult in good health.

A note on this clone: This clone may be a read error of a much larger clone one base away. The rearrangement links TRBV4-1 to TRBJ1-2; 10 bases agree with TRBD1. V lost 3 bases, J lost 6 bases, and 1 base stayed unmatched. CDR1 is MGHRA and CDR2 is YSYEKL in the germline V gene. The CDR3 has 13 amino acids. CDR3 region: CASSHGTGDGYTF. The CDR3 DNA sequence: TGCGCCAGCAGCCATGGGACAGGGGATGGCTACACCTTC.

The chain uses TRBV9 and TRBJ2-5; 7 nucleotides agree with TRBD1. Germline CDR1 is SGDLS and CDR2 is YYNGEE. The CDR3 has 15 residues. With V trimmed by 4 bases and J by 1 base, 7 bases remained unmatched. The CDR3: CASSLTGNSQETQYF. The CDR3 coding sequence is TGTGCCAGCAGCCTGACAGGGAACTCCCAAGAGACCCAGTACTTC.

The chain uses TRBV12-3 or TRBV12-4 and TRBJ1-1; D remains unclear. V was shortened by 1 base and J by 8 bases, with 8 bases between the two germline ends. The CDR3 extends over 12 amino acids. This CDR3 reads CASSLVKGEAFF. For the CDR3, the DNA is TGTGCCAGCAGTTTAGTTAAAGGAGAAGCTTTCTTT.

The chain has TRBV5-1 and TRBJ2-3; tentatively, D is TRBD1 (6 bases). Germline CDR1 reads SGHRS; CDR2 reads YFSETQ. Between the trimmed V and J ends, which lost 1 base and 2 bases, there was a span of 14 bases. The CDR3 has 16 amino acids. CDR3 DNA sequence: TGCGCCAGCAGCTTGTTTACCCGGGACACCACAGATACGCAGTATTTT. This encodes CASSLFTRDTTDTQYF.

The rearrangement uses TRBV6-5 and TRBJ1-1; D gene uncertain. V lost 0 bases and J lost 1, with 3 bases in between. The CDR3 extends over 13 amino acids. From germline, CDR1 is MNHEY and CDR2 SVGAGI. CDR3 sequence (DNA): TGTGCCAGCAGTTACTCGAAGAACACTGAAGCTTTCTTT. Translation: CASSYSKNTEAFF.

This chain connects TRBV5-6 to TRBJ2-1, with D hard to call. The CDR3 length is 14 residues. The germline V gene encodes CDR1 SGHDT and CDR2 YYEEEE. V shed 4 bases and J shed 10 bases, with 18 bases lying between them. The CDR3 DNA reads as TGTGCCAGCAGCCCAAGCGTTCCCAGATTAGAGCAGTTCTTC. Translated, it gives CASSPSVPRLEQFF.

This clone showed up just a few times. The V call is TRBV27, the J call TRBJ2-2; possibly TRBD1 or TRBD2 for D (6 bases each). V was trimmed by 10 bases and J by 6 bases, leaving 18 bases between them. Germline CDR1 is MNHEY and CDR2 is SMNVEV (reference sequence). This CDR3 is 14 amino acids long. The CDR3 region has the DNA TGTGCCACCTGGGGGGTTAAGGGGGCCGGGGAGCTGTTTTTT. It specifies CATWGVKGAGELFF.

V is TRBV5-1 and J is TRBJ2-7, with 9 nucleotides matching TRBD1. V was clipped by 3 bases and J by 5 bases; unmatched bases: 0. This CDR3 is 12 amino acids long. CDR1 is SGHRS and CDR2 is YFSETQ in the germline V gene. CDR3: CASSWTGDEQYF. CDR3 sequence (DNA): TGCGCCAGCAGCTGGACAGGGGACGAGCAGTACTTC.

This clone was observed a single time. The chain couples TRBV18 to TRBJ1-6; D perhaps matches TRBD1 (6 bases). The CDR3 runs 14 residues. V dropped 3 bases and J dropped 7 bases, with 10 bases sitting between them. The germline V gene encodes CDR1 KGHSH and CDR2 LQKENI. The CDR3: CASSPAQGNSPLHF. The CDR3 DNA sequence: TGTGCCAGCTCACCGGCACAGGGAAATTCACCCCTCCACTTT.

DNA for the CDR3: TGTGCCAGTAGACCACGGACTAGCGGGATTATCGGGGAGCTGTTTTTT. Amino acids: CASRPRTSGIIGELFF. V usage is TRBV19 and J usage is TRBJ2-2; 12 bases are a match to TRBD2. V trimming: 6 bases; J trimming: 7 bases; junction bases outside the gene matches: 9. The germline gives CDR1 LNHDA, CDR2 SQIVND (reference sequence). This CDR3 region has 16 residues.

J is TRBJ1-2 and V is TRBV29-1; 9 bases match TRBD1. Germline V gene data show CDR1 as SQVTM and CDR2 as ANQGSEA. The CDR3 has 13 residues. Unmatched junction bases numbered 5, after V lost 6 bases and J lost 3 bases. CDR3 sequence reads: CSVQTGGDYGYTF. The CDR3 DNA reads as TGCAGCGTGCAGACAGGGGGGGACTATGGCTACACCTTC.

The chain employs TRBV6-5 and TRBJ1-2; possible D gene TRBD1, 6 bases. The CDR3 is 16 amino acids. The germline V gene has CDR1 MNHEY and CDR2 SVGAGI. Trimming left V 0 bases short and J 8 bases short, with 19 bases between. The CDR3 DNA sequence: TGTGCCAGCAGTTACTCGAATTGGGGGCGCCCTCTCGGCTACACCTTC. Amino acids: CASSYSNWGRPLGYTF.

V gene TRBV28 combines with J gene TRBJ1-3, with a weak D call TRBD1 (5 bases). V lost 5 bases, J lost 2 bases, and 13 bases lay in between. CDR3 size: 15 residues. Germline-derived CDR1 and CDR2 are MDHEN and SYDVKM. CDR3 region: CASSLPAGAGNTIYF. The DNA of the CDR3 is TGTGCCAGCAGTCTCCCCGCGGGGGCTGGAAACACCATATATTTT.

V is TRBV2 and J is TRBJ2-5; D could derive from TRBD1 or TRBD2 (6 bases each). Per the germline V gene, CDR1 is SNHLY and CDR2 is FYNNEI. The CDR3 is 13 residues long. The germline V and J ends were trimmed by 8 bases and 5 bases, with 15 bases remaining between them. The CDR3 sequence: CASVRGPGETQYF. In nucleotides, the CDR3 is TGTGCCAGCGTTCGGGGGCCCGGGGAGACCCAGTACTTC. The full variable domain, completed using reference TRBV2 and TRBJ2-5, is EPEVTQTPSHQVTQMGQEVILRCVPISNHLYFYWYRQILGQKVEFLVSFYNNEISEKSEIFDDQFSVERPDGSNFTLKIRSTKLEDSAMYFCASVRGPGETQYFGPGTRLLVL.